This T cell receptor beta chain is from a study of CD8 T cells in ankylosing spondylitis. Study-level findings and limits: Significant enrichment of disease-linked clones was reportedly seen in matched ankylosing spondylitis synovial fluid. Past research had described some motif variants in reactive arthritis synovial fluid and blood. Peripheral blood samples showed relatively rare disease-linked clones, and these clones were CD8+. For ankylosing spondylitis blood, a TCR beta motif of fewer than 10 highly homologous variants appeared characteristic.

The CDR3 contains 16 residues. Germline CDR1 and CDR2: MNHEY and SMNVEV (reference sequence). Unmatched junction bases numbered 7, after V lost 2 bases and J lost 6 bases. Libraries of TCR beta came from quantitative 5'-RACE with molecular barcodes. Each CDR3 protein gets one entry after TCRdb re-called the 5' RACE reads with MiXCR. The sample includes around 130,000 distinct CDR3 sequences, over 15% of them seen just once. This clonotype has just a few counts. Its antigen is still unknown. The receptor's source is a male donor with ankylosing spondylitis. V gene TRBV27 combines with J gene TRBJ2-2, with 9 positions matching TRBD2. The sample comprised blood, either unsorted or a sorted T cell fraction (not recorded which). The DNA for the CDR3 is TGTGCCAGCAGTTTAGGTAGCGGGAGTCTGGCCGGGGAGCTGTTTTTT. This sequence encodes CASSLGSGSLAGELFF.